This T cell receptor (beta chain) was captured by sequencing in a study of blood T cells in healthy people across ages. Healthy Caucasian individuals from Russia aged 6 to 90 were enrolled as donors. Germline V gene sequence: CDR1 SEHNR, CDR2 FQNEAQ (reference sequence). Trimming pared 5 bases from V and 8 bases from J, leaving 15 bases between. This CDR3 is built from 13 residues. This clonotype was found once. What it recognizes is unknown. Study findings and constraints: No one knew whether donors had CMV, which possibly confounded expanded clonotype changes. A roughly linear fall in TCR beta diversity per million T cells was seen with increasing age.

Primed by a sample-barcoded 5' primer and a J-beta primer mix, a second PCR proceeded for roughly 7 to 11 cycles. Sequencing recovered at least 3 million CDR3-containing paired-end reads from each sample. TCRdb analysed the 5' RACE reads with MiXCR anew, one entry per CDR3 protein. The profile shows over 1.5 million distinct CDR3 sequences, about 50% of them singletons. The receptor's source is a middle-aged woman in good health. The specimen sequenced was blood. V and J are TRBV7-9 and TRBJ1-2, with a weak D call TRBD1 (6 bases). In DNA form, the CDR3 reads TGTGCCAGCAGCCCAGGGGACGTGCGGGGCTACACCTTC. Residues: CASSPGDVRGYTF.